A selection of T cell receptor beta chains follows, all from one sample in a study of T cell responses to AZD1222 COVID-19 vaccine. Some clones are missing from TCRdb's copy, which holds only in-frame ones; the method was immunoSEQ multiplex PCR. The repertoire holds under 90,000 clones, with 70% to 90% as singletons. The material sequenced was peripheral blood, taken 28 days after the second AZD1222 dose. These receptors originate from an adult who received the AZD1222 COVID-19 vaccine. The CDR3 runs from the conserved cysteine through the conserved F or W. A D gene is named only where the DNA matches it firmly. A clone size is listed for some rows: how often the clone was seen (once, few, many), or a class if it is expanded.

clone size: .; V gene: TRBV20-1; D gene: .; J gene: TRBJ1-2; CDR3 length: 11; CDR3 protein: CSASPNYGYTF; CDR3 DNA: TGCAGTGCTAGCCCTAACTATGGCTACACCTTC
clone size: .; V gene: TRBV5-1; D gene: TRBD1; J gene: TRBJ2-2; CDR3 length: 13; CDR3 protein: CASRGTGAGELFF; CDR3 DNA: TGCGCCAGCAGGGGAACAGGGGCCGGGGAGCTGTTTTTT
clone size: .; V gene: TRBV30; D gene: .; J gene: TRBJ1-1; CDR3 length: 15; CDR3 protein: CAWSHGTIMNTEAFF; CDR3 DNA: TGTGCCTGGAGCCACGGGACAATTATGAACACTGAAGCTTTCTTT
clone size: .; V gene: TRBV27; D gene: .; J gene: TRBJ2-7; CDR3 length: 16; CDR3 protein: CASSLLTFPQTHEQYF; CDR3 DNA: TGTGCCAGCAGTTTATTAACCTTCCCACAAACCCACGAGCAGTACTTC
clone size: .; V gene: TRBV5-1; D gene: .; J gene: TRBJ2-1; CDR3 length: 14; CDR3 protein: CASSPAGPINEQFF; CDR3 DNA: TGCGCCAGCAGCCCCGCGGGACCTATCAATGAGCAGTTCTTC
clone size: .; V gene: TRBV28; D gene: .; J gene: TRBJ2-6; CDR3 length: 17; CDR3 protein: CASSPRGGGSGANVLTF; CDR3 DNA: TGTGCCAGCAGCCCCCGAGGGGGAGGATCTGGGGCCAACGTCCTGACTTTC
clone size: .; V gene: TRBV5-4; D gene: TRBD2; J gene: TRBJ2-1; CDR3 length: 16; CDR3 protein: CASSLASGGSYNEQFF; CDR3 DNA: TGTGCCAGCAGCTTGGCTAGCGGGGGATCCTACAATGAGCAGTTCTTC
clone size: once; V gene: TRBV10-3; D gene: TRBD1; J gene: TRBJ1-1; CDR3 length: 14; CDR3 protein: CAISPGTDGTEAFF; CDR3 DNA: TGTGCCATCAGCCCTGGGACAGATGGGACTGAAGCTTTCTTT
clone size: .; V gene: TRBV4-1; D gene: TRBD1; J gene: TRBJ1-2; CDR3 length: 14; CDR3 protein: CASSRTGANYGYTF; CDR3 DNA: TGCGCCAGCAGCCGTACAGGGGCTAACTATGGCTACACCTTC
clone size: few; V gene: TRBV7-8; D gene: TRBD2; J gene: TRBJ2-3; CDR3 length: 17; CDR3 protein: CASSLMTSGGATDTQYF; CDR3 DNA: TGTGCCAGCAGCTTGATGACTAGCGGGGGGGCCACAGATACGCAGTATTTT
clone size: .; V gene: TRBV10-1; D gene: .; J gene: TRBJ1-1; CDR3 length: 13; CDR3 protein: CASTQGLRTEAFF; CDR3 DNA: TGCGCCAGCACCCAGGGATTACGAACTGAAGCTTTCTTT
clone size: .; V gene: TRBV5-6; D gene: TRBD2; J gene: TRBJ2-1; CDR3 length: 15; CDR3 protein: CASSLLAGTHNEQFF; CDR3 DNA: TGTGCCAGCAGCTTACTAGCGGGGACCCACAATGAGCAGTTCTTC
clone size: .; V gene: TRBV6-6; D gene: .; J gene: TRBJ2-7; CDR3 length: 11; CDR3 protein: CASSPGAEQYF; CDR3 DNA: TGTGCCAGCAGCCCCGGGGCGGAGCAGTACTTC
clone size: .; V gene: TRBV11-3; D gene: .; J gene: TRBJ1-5; CDR3 length: 13; CDR3 protein: CASKRESNQPQHF; CDR3 DNA: TGTGCCAGCAAGAGGGAGAGCAATCAGCCCCAGCATTTT
clone size: .; V gene: TRBV5-1; D gene: .; J gene: TRBJ2-7; CDR3 length: 14; CDR3 protein: CASSQKGPLYEQYF; CDR3 DNA: TGCGCCAGCAGCCAAAAGGGACCCCTCTACGAGCAGTACTTC
clone size: few; V gene: TRBV19; D gene: .; J gene: TRBJ2-2; CDR3 length: 15; CDR3 protein: CASSIEGGNTGELFF; CDR3 DNA: TGTGCCAGTAGTATTGAGGGCGGAAACACCGGGGAGCTGTTTTTT
clone size: few; V gene: TRBV10-2; D gene: .; J gene: TRBJ1-5; CDR3 length: 13; CDR3 protein: CASSEDRNQPQHF; CDR3 DNA: TGCGCCAGCAGCGAAGACAGAAATCAGCCCCAGCATTTT
clone size: .; V gene: TRBV2; D gene: .; J gene: TRBJ2-3; CDR3 length: 12; CDR3 protein: CASSEVGGSRNF; CDR3 DNA: TGTGCCAGCAGTGAAGTAGGAGGTTCTCGGAATTTT
clone size: .; V gene: TRBV11-2; D gene: TRBD1; J gene: TRBJ1-2; CDR3 length: 14; CDR3 protein: CASSFSGQNYGYTF; CDR3 DNA: TGTGCCAGCAGCTTTTCGGGACAGAATTATGGCTACACCTTC
clone size: .; V gene: TRBV2; D gene: .; J gene: TRBJ2-7; CDR3 length: 11; CDR3 protein: CASSTGDQQYF; CDR3 DNA: TGTGCCAGCAGTACAGGAGATCAGCAGTACTTC
clone size: .; V gene: TRBV19; D gene: .; J gene: TRBJ1-1; CDR3 length: 14; CDR3 protein: CASSTGTSNTEAFF; CDR3 DNA: TGTGCCAGTAGTACGGGGACCTCGAACACTGAAGCTTTCTTT
clone size: .; V gene: TRBV7-9; D gene: TRBD1; J gene: TRBJ2-2; CDR3 length: 15; CDR3 protein: CASRPNRGFNGELFF; CDR3 DNA: TGTGCCAGCAGACCTAACAGGGGTTTTAACGGGGAGCTGTTTTTT
clone size: .; V gene: TRBV9; D gene: .; J gene: TRBJ1-3; CDR3 length: 15; CDR3 protein: CASSETDFSGNTIYF; CDR3 DNA: TGTGCCAGCAGCGAGACAGACTTCTCTGGAAACACCATATATTTT
clone size: .; V gene: TRBV3-1/TRBV3-2; D gene: .; J gene: TRBJ1-5; CDR3 length: 15; CDR3 protein: CASSQDLSLHQPQHF; CDR3 DNA: TGTGCCAGCAGCCAAGATCTTTCACTCCATCAGCCCCAGCATTTT
clone size: .; V gene: TRBV19; D gene: .; J gene: TRBJ1-5; CDR3 length: 16; CDR3 protein: CASSMTYIGFNQPQHF; CDR3 DNA: TGTGCCAGTAGTATGACCTATATAGGGTTCAATCAGCCCCAGCATTTT
clone size: .; V gene: TRBV27; D gene: .; J gene: TRBJ1-1; CDR3 length: 11; CDR3 protein: CASRVNTEAFF; CDR3 DNA: TGTGCCAGCAGAGTTAACACTGAAGCTTTCTTT
clone size: .; V gene: TRBV10-3; D gene: TRBD2; J gene: TRBJ2-3; CDR3 length: 16; CDR3 protein: CAITPAGGQITDTQYF; CDR3 DNA: TGTGCCATCACACCAGCGGGGGGGCAGATCACAGATACGCAGTATTTT
clone size: once; V gene: TRBV2; D gene: .; J gene: TRBJ2-7; CDR3 length: 11; CDR3 protein: CASAQQYEQYF; CDR3 DNA: TGTGCCAGCGCCCAACAATACGAGCAGTACTTC
clone size: .; V gene: TRBV5-1; D gene: .; J gene: TRBJ1-5; CDR3 length: 19; CDR3 protein: CASSFIGGPKAYGNQPQHF; CDR3 DNA: TGCGCCAGCAGCTTTATTGGGGGGCCGAAGGCGTATGGCAATCAGCCCCAGCATTTT
clone size: .; V gene: TRBV2; D gene: TRBD1; J gene: TRBJ1-5; CDR3 length: 17; CDR3 protein: CASSPGQGANSNQPQHF; CDR3 DNA: TGTGCCAGCAGTCCGGGACAGGGTGCTAATAGCAATCAGCCCCAGCATTTT
clone size: .; V gene: TRBV18; D gene: TRBD1; J gene: TRBJ2-3; CDR3 length: 13; CDR3 protein: CASSPDRGDTQYF; CDR3 DNA: TGTGCCAGCTCACCTGACAGGGGCGATACGCAGTATTTT
clone size: .; V gene: TRBV6-5; D gene: TRBD1; J gene: TRBJ1-5; CDR3 length: 14; CDR3 protein: CASRPQGAYQPQHF; CDR3 DNA: TGTGCCAGCAGGCCACAGGGGGCTTATCAGCCCCAGCATTTT
clone size: .; V gene: TRBV27; D gene: .; J gene: TRBJ1-6; CDR3 length: 13; CDR3 protein: CASSQGTDSPLHF; CDR3 DNA: TGTGCCAGCTCACAGGGTACAGATTCACCCCTCCACTTT
clone size: .; V gene: TRBV6-6; D gene: .; J gene: TRBJ1-2; CDR3 length: 11; CDR3 protein: CASSYGEGYTF; CDR3 DNA: TGTGCCAGCAGTTACGGGGAAGGCTACACCTTC
clone size: .; V gene: TRBV11-2; D gene: .; J gene: TRBJ2-5; CDR3 length: 16; CDR3 protein: CASSLAGGGAGETQYF; CDR3 DNA: TGTGCCAGCAGCTTAGCTGGCGGAGGGGCGGGAGAGACCCAGTACTTC
clone size: once; V gene: TRBV7-2; D gene: .; J gene: TRBJ1-2; CDR3 length: 14; CDR3 protein: CASSLSQRLYGYTF; CDR3 DNA: TGTGCCAGCAGCTTGTCACAGCGCCTATATGGCTACACCTTC
clone size: few; V gene: TRBV7-9; D gene: TRBD1; J gene: TRBJ1-2; CDR3 length: 15; CDR3 protein: CASSPGTGGAKGYTF; CDR3 DNA: TGTGCCAGCAGCCCGGGGACAGGGGGCGCGAAAGGCTACACCTTC
clone size: .; V gene: TRBV28; D gene: .; J gene: TRBJ1-1; CDR3 length: 11; CDR3 protein: CASSLASGVFF; CDR3 DNA: TGTGCCAGCAGTTTGGCATCTGGGGTTTTCTTT